Listed here are 30 T cell receptor beta chains from one sample, sequenced in a study of shared clonotypes between healthy human individuals. Assay used: immunoSEQ multiplex PCR; TCRdb lists only in-frame clones, some missing. This table holds 2 million to 2.5 million clones, roughly 94% found once. CD45RO-negative CD8 cells positively selected for CCR7 made up the naive population, which excluded terminally differentiated effector memory CD45RA+ cells. Sample: naive CD8+ T cells sorted from blood. The receptors derive from a man aged 18 to 29 in good health.

Notes on this clone: Other nucleotide sequences in the sample specify the same CDR3. The genes are TRBV6-5 and TRBJ1-1, with TRBD1 matching 7 bases. Germline trimming cut 3 bases from V and 1 base from J; bases unmatched to any gene: 8. The CDR3 sequence is 16 residues long. Germline V gene data show CDR1 as MNHEY and CDR2 as SVGAGI. CDR3 DNA: TGTGCCAGCAGTTATTCCACAGGGGAGTGGAACACTGAAGCTTTCTTT. It specifies CASSYSTGEWNTEAFF.

This clone has a single count. This sequence joins TRBV23-1 and TRBJ2-7; 7 bases match TRBD2. TRBV23-1 is assigned to the ORF class and has an uncertain function. The CDR3 covers 17 residues. The V gene end was trimmed by 8 bases and the J gene end by 2 bases; junction bases not matched to a gene: 18. In nucleotides, the CDR3 is TGCGCCAGCCGGCCTTCCCCCTGGGAGGGAGCCACCTACGAGCAGTACTTC. It yields the protein CASRPSPWEGATYEQYF.

The gene calls are TRBV7-6 and TRBJ2-7, with TRBD1 matching 8 bases. The CDR3 sequence is 15 residues long. V shed 5 bases, J shed 5 bases, and the junction held 11 bases outside the gene matches. Germline CDR1 SGHVS, CDR2 FNYEAQ. CDR3 sequence reads: CASSPWTGKVDEQYF. In DNA form, the CDR3 reads TGTGCCAGCAGCCCCTGGACAGGGAAAGTCGACGAGCAGTACTTC.

CDR3 residues: CASSPGTGNNEQFF. The CDR3 DNA sequence: TGTGCCAGCAGTCCCGGGACAGGAAACAATGAGCAGTTCTTC. The rearrangement uses TRBV27 and TRBJ2-1; 8 bases map to TRBD1. The V segment lost 5 bases and the J segment 5 bases; nucleotides outside the gene matches: 5. The CDR3 contains 14 residues. Per germline, CDR1 MNHEY and CDR2 SMNVEV (reference sequence).

The chain has TRBV10-2 and TRBJ2-5; tentatively, D is TRBD2 (7 bases). The CDR3 runs to 15 residues. CDR1 is WSHSY, CDR2 SAAADI, per germline. V lost 4 bases, J lost 5 bases, and 17 bases lay in between. CDR3 residues: CASSGGGRETETQYF. In DNA, the CDR3 is TGCGCCAGCAGTGGTGGGGGGCGGGAGACCGAGACCCAGTACTTC.

CDR3 bases: TGCGCCAGCAGTGAGTCGTTGGGGAATGAAGCTTTCTTT. It is translated as CASSESLGNEAFF. The chain employs TRBV10-1 and TRBJ1-1; D is uncertain. The germline V gene encodes CDR1 WNHNN and CDR2 SYGVQD (reference sequence). V was shortened by 0 bases and J by 7 bases, with 9 bases between the two germline ends. The CDR3 sequence is 13 residues long.

V is TRBV18 and J is TRBJ2-2, with D perhaps TRBD1 or TRBD2 (5 bases each). Germline CDR1 reads KGHSH; CDR2 reads LQKENI. CDR3 length: 17 residues. Trimming cost V 3 bases and J 8 bases, with 22 bases left between them. In nucleotides, the CDR3 is TGTGCCAGCTCACCCCCCCGGGGCAGAGAGTCATCTGGGGAGCTGTTTTTT. Its translation is CASSPPRGRESSGELFF.

The rearrangement links TRBV5-5 to TRBJ2-5, with unresolved D. Germline V gene data show CDR1 as SGHKS and CDR2 as YYEKEE (reference sequence). The CDR3 consists of 15 residues. V lost 0 bases to trimming and J lost 0 bases, with 9 bases between them. The CDR3 nucleotides are TGTGCCAGCAGCTTGGCACCGGAGTACCAAGAGACCCAGTACTTC. It yields the protein CASSLAPEYQETQYF.

The chain joins TRBV28 to TRBJ1-4; TRBD1 matches at 8 bases. Germline assignment: CDR1 MDHEN and CDR2 SYDVKM. The CDR3 contains 16 residues. After removal of 5 bases from V and 6 bases from J, the junction contained 11 bases not matched to a gene. The CDR3 sequence is CASSISTGAEDEKLFF. The DNA for the CDR3 is TGTGCCAGCAGTATCTCGACAGGGGCTGAGGATGAAAAACTGTTTTTT.

This rearrangement joins TRBV7-8 to TRBJ2-7; tentative D call: TRBD2 (5 bases). With 3 bases removed from V and 3 bases from J, the gap between germline ends came to 12 bases. The CDR3 extends over 14 amino acids. Germline loops: CDR1 SGHVS, CDR2 FQNEAQ. DNA of the CDR3: TGTGCCAGCAGCTTGGAGGAACTGGTCTACGAGCAGTACTTC. Its protein product is CASSLEELVYEQYF. Full variable domain (missing parts from reference TRBV7-8 and TRBJ2-7): GAGVSQSPRYKVAKRGQDVALRCDPISGHVSLFWYQQALGQGPEFLTYFQNEAQLDKSGLPSDRFFAERPEGSVSTLKIQRTQQEDSAVYLCASSLEELVYEQYFGPGTRLTVT.

The chain is built from TRBV5-4 and TRBJ2-7, with 7 bases matching TRBD2. This CDR3 comprises 16 residues. Losses at the gene ends were 3 bases for V and 0 bases for J; bases not matched to a gene: 9. Germline V gene data show CDR1 as SGHNT and CDR2 as YYREEE (reference sequence). The CDR3 nucleotides are TGTGCCAGCAGCTCTCTGGAGCGGGGTGACTCCTACGAGCAGTACTTC. This encodes CASSSLERGDSYEQYF.

This chain joins TRBV7-2 and TRBJ1-6, with D possibly matching TRBD1 (6 bases). Trimming took off 1 base at V and 7 bases at J, with 14 bases between the two ends. CDR1 and CDR2 from the germline V gene are SGHTA and FQGNSA. This CDR3 region has 16 residues. DNA of the CDR3: TGTGCCAGCAGCTTAGTTCTGGGGGCGTGGAATTCACCCCTCCACTTT. This sequence encodes CASSLVLGAWNSPLHF.

The chain couples TRBV19 to TRBJ1-1, with a weak D call TRBD1 (5 bases). Germline CDR1 is LNHDA and CDR2 is SQIVND (reference sequence). The CDR3 runs to 13 residues. The V gene lost 10 bases and the J gene lost 5 bases, with 17 bases spanning the gap. The CDR3 DNA reads TGTGCCATCAGTATGTCGGGGGGGACTGAAGCTTTCTTT. Its translation: CAISMSGGTEAFF.

Remarks on this clone: The sample holds other DNA sequences that translate to the same CDR3. The CDR3 reads CASSLGEGGYTF. The CDR3 nucleotides are TGTGCCAGCAGCTTAGGTGAAGGGGGGTACACCTTC. The chain carries TRBV7-9 and TRBJ1-2; a possible D gene is TRBD1 (6 bases). Germline V gene data show CDR1 as SEHNR and CDR2 as FQNEAQ (reference sequence). This CDR3 spans 12 amino acids. Trimming stripped 1 base from V and 11 bases from J, with 11 bases between.

V is TRBV15 and J is TRBJ2-3, with 7 bases aligning to TRBD2. There are 15 residues in the CDR3. V lost 4 bases, J lost 0 bases, and 4 bases stayed unmatched. CDR1 is LNHNV, CDR2 YYDKDF, per germline (reference sequence). The DNA for the CDR3 is TGTGCCACCAGCAAACCGGGACTAAGCACAGATACGCAGTATTTT. It specifies CATSKPGLSTDTQYF.

V usage is TRBV29-1 and J usage is TRBJ2-2; maybe TRBD1 (5 bases). The CDR3 has 12 amino acids. CDR1 and CDR2 from the germline V gene are SQVTM and ANQGSEA. V lost 6 bases and J 0 bases, leaving 5 bases between the germline ends. The CDR3 DNA reads as TGCAGCGTGACAGCGAACACCGGGGAGCTGTTTTTT. Its protein product is CSVTANTGELFF.

V usage is TRBV5-4 and J usage is TRBJ2-1, with unresolved D. Trimming pared 4 bases from V and 4 bases from J, leaving 9 bases between. This CDR3 comprises 13 residues. From germline, CDR1 is SGHNT and CDR2 YYREEE (reference sequence). The CDR3 reads CASSPIEYNEQFF. CDR3 DNA: TGTGCCAGCAGCCCCATCGAATACAATGAGCAGTTCTTC.

V is TRBV9 and J is TRBJ2-7, with 10 bases that match TRBD2. Unmatched junction bases numbered 9, after V lost 4 bases and J lost 5 bases. This CDR3 is built from 15 residues. CDR1 SGDLS and CDR2 YYNGEE come from the germline V gene. The CDR3 DNA is TGTGCCAGCAGCTCAGACGGGACTAGCGTTGACGAGCAGTACTTC. Translation gives CASSSDGTSVDEQYF.

The V and J genes are TRBV11-3 and TRBJ1-3; D may be TRBD1 (5 bases). The CDR3 loop spans 14 amino acids. In germline, CDR1 is SGHNT, CDR2 YENEEA. Trimming removed 6 bases from V and 3 bases from J, with 12 bases in between. CDR3 sequence (DNA): TGTGCCAGCAGGCCCGGACACCTTGGAAACACCATATATTTT. Protein: CASRPGHLGNTIYF.

The V and J genes are TRBV15 and TRBJ2-5; D is possibly TRBD1 (6 bases). Germline CDR1 LNHNV, CDR2 YYDKDF (reference sequence). The V gene lost 5 bases and the J gene lost 2 bases, with 12 bases spanning the gap. This CDR3 spans 14 amino acids. The CDR3 reads CATSGGDLQETQYF. CDR3 nucleotides: TGTGCCACCAGCGGGGGCGATTTACAAGAGACCCAGTACTTC.

The V call is TRBV18, the J call TRBJ2-7, with 7 bases aligning to TRBD1. J lost 5 bases, V lost 6 bases, and 16 bases had no gene match. The CDR3 contains 16 residues. The V gene's germline CDR1 is KGHSH and CDR2 LQKENI. The CDR3 sequence is CASSPPGTAAGNEQYF. In DNA, the CDR3 is TGTGCCAGCTCCCCCCCCGGGACAGCTGCGGGTAACGAGCAGTACTTC. The variable domain in full, with the rest retrieved from reference TRBV18 and TRBJ2-7, is NAGVMQNPRHLVRRRGQEARLRCSPMKGHSHVYWYRQLPEEGLKFMVYLQKENIIDESGMPKERFSAEFPKEGPSILRIQQVVRGDSAAYFCASSPPGTAAGNEQYFGPGTRLTVT.

The rearrangement links TRBV7-9 to TRBJ2-7; D not resolved. The CDR3 runs 13 residues. Germline V gene data show CDR1 as SEHNR and CDR2 as FQNEAQ (reference sequence). V was shortened by 6 bases and J by 6 bases, with 15 bases between the two germline ends. In DNA form, the CDR3 reads TGTGCCAGCAGTGCAGGCAAGTCGGGCGAGCAGTACTTC. Protein sequence: CASSAGKSGEQYF.

The rearrangement links TRBV28 to TRBJ2-7; the D gene is possibly TRBD1 (8 bases). Trimming removed 6 bases at V and 5 bases at J, with 23 bases between. Per germline, CDR1 MDHEN and CDR2 SYDVKM. The CDR3 length is 16 residues. As DNA, the CDR3 is TGTGCCAGCAGCCCTCCGCGGGGGACAGGTATCGACGAGCAGTACTTC. It translates to CASSPPRGTGIDEQYF.

The chain employs TRBV29-1 and TRBJ1-1, with 10 bases that match TRBD1. Per germline, CDR1 SQVTM and CDR2 ANQGSEA. V lost 6 bases and J lost 5; bases outside the gene matches: 6. The CDR3 totals 13 residues. The CDR3 protein is CSVDPGQGTEAFF. In DNA, the CDR3 is TGCAGCGTAGACCCGGGACAGGGGACTGAAGCTTTCTTT.

There are a few counts of this clone. The chain joins TRBV30 to TRBJ2-7; 8 nucleotides match TRBD1. The CDR3 is 16 residues long. V trimming: 1 base; J trimming: 2 bases; junction bases outside the gene matches: 10. Germline CDR1 reads GTSNPN; CDR2 reads SVGIG (reference sequence). CDR3 sequence (DNA): TGTGCCTGGAGTGGCAATCGACAGGGGAGGACCTACGAGCAGTACTTC. It yields the protein CAWSGNRQGRTYEQYF.

This clone has only a few counts. This chain uses TRBV7-9 with TRBJ1-1; TRBD1 matches at 11 bases. This CDR3 contains 15 residues. The germline gives CDR1 SEHNR, CDR2 FQNEAQ (reference sequence). V shed 8 bases, J shed 1 base, and the junction held 6 bases outside the gene matches. CDR3 region: CASQDRGLGNTEAFF. As DNA, the CDR3 is TGTGCCAGCCAGGACAGGGGGCTGGGGAACACTGAAGCTTTCTTT.

The chain combines TRBV4-3 with TRBJ2-7; D possibly corresponds to TRBD2 (6 bases). The CDR3 has 13 residues. Between the trimmed V and J ends, which lost 4 bases and 6 bases, there was a span of 13 bases. Germline assignment: CDR1 LGHNA and CDR2 YSLEER. CDR3 protein: CASSRATGVEQYF. In nucleotides, the CDR3 is TGCGCCAGCAGCCGCGCAACGGGGGTCGAGCAGTACTTC.

The CDR3 DNA reads as TGCGCCAGCAGCCAAGATTTTGCAGGGCCAATCTTCGGCTACACCTTC. Its protein is CASSQDFAGPIFGYTF. The gene calls are TRBV4-1 and TRBJ1-2; maybe TRBD1 (5 bases). The CDR3 length is 16 residues. Germline V gives CDR1 MGHRA, CDR2 YSYEKL. V was clipped by 0 bases and J by 8 bases, with 19 bases between them.

This sequence joins TRBV2 and TRBJ2-1; TRBD1 is a possible D gene (5 bases). The CDR3 has 12 amino acids. V was trimmed by 3 bases and J by 9 bases, leaving 9 bases between them. CDR1 and CDR2 (germline): SNHLY, FYNNEI. CDR3 sequence: CASSDTGIEQFF. The CDR3 nucleotides are TGTGCCAGCAGTGATACAGGTATTGAGCAGTTCTTC.

The chain employs TRBV21-1 and TRBJ1-5. TRBV21-1 is recorded as a pseudogene. CDR3 length: 17 amino acids. For the CDR3, the DNA is TGTGCCAGCAGCAAAAATTCCCCCCCGGGGGTCGATCAGCCCCAGCATTTT. Residues: CASSKNSPPGVDQPQHF.